The text below deals with one TCR beta chain. Here immunoSEQ multiplex PCR was the method, and the copy in TCRdb shows in-frame clones only, minus some. The table lists 70,000 or so clones, more than 75% of them singletons. Those enrolled in Seattle joined during active infection and were followed longitudinally afterward. This specimen comes from a study of blood T cell repertoires in COVID-19. Overall study: The analysed material was cDNA or gDNA that came from T cells, B-cell-depleted T cells, or PBMCs.

The CDR3 is 15 amino acids. Per the germline V gene, CDR1 is LGHDT and CDR2 is YNNKEL (reference sequence). J was trimmed by 5 bases and V by 4 bases; bases with no gene match: 7. The gene calls are TRBV3-1 (or the pseudogene TRBV3-2) and TRBJ2-5; TRBD2 matches at 10 bases. The receptor was isolated from a man in his forties or fifties with COVID-19, enrolled during active disease. The sequenced sample consisted of peripheral blood. In DNA, the CDR3 is TGTGCCAGCAGCCCCCGGAGCGGGGGGGCGGAGACCCAGTACTTC. Protein product: CASSPRSGGAETQYF.